This T cell receptor beta chain was captured in a study of T cell clones after liver transplantation. Study-level background: Blood was drawn pre-transplant, before withdrawal, and after full or failed withdrawal.

V lost 6 bases and J lost 6; bases outside the gene matches: 13. CDR3 length: 16 residues. CDR1 SGHVS and CDR2 FNYEAQ come from the germline V gene. The data were produced by immunoSEQ multiplex PCR, yet TCRdb's version contains in-frame clones alone and is incomplete. This table has more than 95,000 clones, 75% to 90% appearing once. The TCR originated in a human donor who received a liver transplant. The sample was CD4+ T cells from blood, taken before liver transplant. V gene TRBV7-6 combines with J gene TRBJ2-2; TRBD1 agrees at 7 bases. CDR3 loop: CASSFGDRIWPGELFF. For the CDR3, the DNA is TGTGCCAGCAGTTTTGGGGACAGAATTTGGCCCGGGGAGCTGTTTTTT.